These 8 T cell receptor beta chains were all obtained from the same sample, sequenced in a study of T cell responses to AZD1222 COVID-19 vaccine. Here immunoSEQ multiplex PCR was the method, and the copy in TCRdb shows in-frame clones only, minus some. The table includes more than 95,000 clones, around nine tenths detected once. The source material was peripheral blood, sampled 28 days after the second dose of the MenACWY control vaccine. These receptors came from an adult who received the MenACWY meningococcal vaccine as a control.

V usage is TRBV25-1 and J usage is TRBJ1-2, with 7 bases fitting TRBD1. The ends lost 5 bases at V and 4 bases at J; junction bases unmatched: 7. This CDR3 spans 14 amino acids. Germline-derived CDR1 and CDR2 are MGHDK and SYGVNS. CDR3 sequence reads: CASSKSGQSYGYTF. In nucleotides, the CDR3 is TGTGCCAGCAGTAAATCGGGACAGTCCTATGGCTACACCTTC.

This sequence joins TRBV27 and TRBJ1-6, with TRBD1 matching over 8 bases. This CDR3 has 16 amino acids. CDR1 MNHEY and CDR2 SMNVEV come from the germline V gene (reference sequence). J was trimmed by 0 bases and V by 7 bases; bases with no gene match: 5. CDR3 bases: TGTGCCAGCACTCTTACAGGGGGCTCCTATAATTCACCCCTCCACTTT. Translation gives CASTLTGGSYNSPLHF.

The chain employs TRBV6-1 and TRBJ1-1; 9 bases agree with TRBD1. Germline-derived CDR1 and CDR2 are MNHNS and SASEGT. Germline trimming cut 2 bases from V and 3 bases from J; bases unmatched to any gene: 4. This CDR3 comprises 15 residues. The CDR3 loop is CASSERTGEDTEAFF. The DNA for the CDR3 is TGTGCCAGCAGTGAAAGGACAGGGGAGGACACTGAAGCTTTCTTT.

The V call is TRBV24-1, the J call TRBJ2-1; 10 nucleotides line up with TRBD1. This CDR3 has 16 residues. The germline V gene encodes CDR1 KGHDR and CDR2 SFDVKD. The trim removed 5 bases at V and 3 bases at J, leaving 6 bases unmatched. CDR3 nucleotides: TGTGCCACCAGTGGCTCCCGGGACAGGGGCTACAATGAGCAGTTCTTC. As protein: CATSGSRDRGYNEQFF.

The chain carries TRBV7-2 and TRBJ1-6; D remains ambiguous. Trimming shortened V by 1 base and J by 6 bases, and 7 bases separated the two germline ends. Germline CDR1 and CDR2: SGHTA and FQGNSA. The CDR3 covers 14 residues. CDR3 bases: TGTGCCAGCAGCTTAGGGGTGGGTAATTCACCCCTCCACTTT. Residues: CASSLGVGNSPLHF. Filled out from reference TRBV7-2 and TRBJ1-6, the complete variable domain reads GAGVSQSPSNKVTEKGKDVELRCDPISGHTALYWYRQSLGQGLEFLIYFQGNSAPDKSGLPSDRFSAERTGGSVSTLTIQRTQQEDSAVYLCASSLGVGNSPLHFGNGTRLTVT.

In DNA form, the CDR3 reads TGTGCCAGCAGCTTGGGTGCTAGCGGACGCACAGATACGCAGTATTTT. Translation: CASSLGASGRTDTQYF. V is TRBV5-6 and J is TRBJ2-3; 7 bases agree with TRBD2. The CDR3 has 16 amino acids. The germline CDR1 and CDR2 sequences are SGHDT and YYEEEE. The V segment lost 0 bases and the J segment 1 base; nucleotides outside the gene matches: 5.

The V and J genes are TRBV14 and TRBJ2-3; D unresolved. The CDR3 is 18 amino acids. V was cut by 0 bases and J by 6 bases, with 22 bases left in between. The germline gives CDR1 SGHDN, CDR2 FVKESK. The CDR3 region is CASSQESSATLPRDTQYF. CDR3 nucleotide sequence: TGTGCCAGCAGCCAAGAAAGTTCGGCTACCTTACCCCGGGATACGCAGTATTTT.

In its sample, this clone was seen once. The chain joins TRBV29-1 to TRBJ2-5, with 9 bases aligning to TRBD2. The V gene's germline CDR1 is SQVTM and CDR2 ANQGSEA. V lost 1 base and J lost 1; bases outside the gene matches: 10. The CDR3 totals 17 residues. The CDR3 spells CSVEGSVERGAQETQYF. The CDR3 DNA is TGCAGCGTTGAAGGGTCCGTGGAGCGGGGGGCCCAAGAGACCCAGTACTTC.